The clone carrying this T cell receptor beta chain has just one count. Its antigen is unidentified. These data originate in a study of T cell responses to AZD1222 COVID-19 vaccine. It was second doses at about 4 or about 12 weeks that were pooled. Findings and limits, study-wide: Unmutated variant regions are reportedly the target of nearly half of TCRs that are spike-specific. Repertoire sampling happened only post peak T cell response. Baseline seropositivity occurred in only six AZD1222 recipients.

Profiled with immunoSEQ multiplex PCR; TCRdb holds only in-frame clones, not every one. The table has 150,000 or so clones, about 90% seen once. Germline V lookup: CDR1 MGHRA, CDR2 YSYEKL. The CDR3 spans 15 residues. V was trimmed by 0 bases and J by 6 bases, leaving 9 bases between them. The chain recombines TRBV4-1 with TRBJ1-6; D is unresolved. The receptor was isolated from an adult who received the AZD1222 COVID-19 vaccine. Sample: peripheral blood, taken 28 days after the second AZD1222 dose. The CDR3 region is CASSQDPVLNSPLHF. CDR3 bases: TGCGCCAGCAGCCAAGACCCAGTACTTAATTCACCCCTCCACTTT.